The 28 T cell receptor beta chains below come from one sample, sequenced in a study of PD-L1 blockade in urothelial cancer (dated 2017 in TCRdb). The method was the immunoSEQ multiplex PCR assay. TCRdb retrieved this table from immuneACCESS and kept in-frame rearrangements only. Not all clones are present; in checked studies, unresolved V genes account for under half, and no reason is known for the remainder. The sample records tens of thousands of clones, about nine tenths of which are singletons. 3.5% to 5% of the sample is in the top ten clones. The time point label, read with the paper, signifies: pretreatment peripheral blood. The sample here was PBMCs, taken around atezolizumab (anti-PD-L1) treatment. The receptors were gathered from a man between 65 and 80 years old with urothelial cancer.

The chain has TRBV5-6 and TRBJ2-3, with TRBD2 matching 9 bases. Germline V gives CDR1 SGHDT, CDR2 YYEEEE. J gave up 3 bases and V 4 bases, and 9 bases lay outside the gene matches. The CDR3 length is 16 residues. This CDR3 reads CASSGGRGGVTDTQYF. For the CDR3, the DNA is TGTGCCAGCAGCGGCGGGAGGGGGGGCGTGACAGATACGCAGTATTTT. Based on the CDR3 plus reference TRBV5-6 and TRBJ2-3, the full variable domain is DAGVTQSPTHLIKTRGQQVTLRCSPKSGHDTVSWYQQALGQGPQFIFQYYEEEERQRGNFPDRFSGHQFPNYSSELNVNALLLGDSALYLCASSGGRGGVTDTQYFGPGTRLTVL.

The chain employs TRBV10-3 and TRBJ2-1, with D possibly TRBD2 on 5 matching bases. The germline V gene encodes CDR1 ENHRY and CDR2 SYGVKD. The CDR3 is 16 residues long. V lost 0 bases, J lost 9 bases, and 18 bases lay in between. The CDR3 here is CAISESYGIRVAEQFF. CDR3 bases: TGTGCCATCAGTGAGTCTTACGGGATTAGGGTTGCTGAGCAGTTCTTC.

CDR3 protein: CASRGSPGNTIYF. The CDR3 DNA follows: TGTGCCAGTAGGGGCAGCCCTGGAAACACCATATATTTT. The chain is built from TRBV19 and TRBJ1-3; no definite D call. The germline gives CDR1 LNHDA, CDR2 SQIVND (reference sequence). This CDR3 is built from 13 residues. The V end lost 6 bases, the J end lost 2 bases, and 8 bases lay between the germline ends.

CDR3 loop: CASSLGLAGGPDNEQFF. DNA for the CDR3: TGTGCCAGCAGCCTTGGGTTAGCGGGAGGGCCTGACAATGAGCAGTTCTTC. The rearrangement links TRBV14 to TRBJ2-1; 11 bases fit TRBD2. The CDR3 is made up of 17 amino acids. Germline loops: CDR1 SGHDN, CDR2 FVKESK. Trimming cost V 4 bases and J 5 bases; bases outside gene matches: 10.

The J gene is TRBJ1-5, the V gene TRBV7-6, with unresolved D. The CDR3 totals 13 residues. V lost 1 base and J lost 4, with 5 bases in between. CDR1 and CDR2 from the germline V gene are SGHVS and FNYEAQ. CDR3 residues: CASSLGQNQPQHF. The CDR3 DNA follows: TGTGCCAGCAGCTTAGGGCAGAATCAGCCCCAGCATTTT.

V usage is TRBV21-1 and J usage is TRBJ2-7; the table names TRBD2, a call not compared with the DNA. TRBV21-1 is a known pseudogene. The CDR3 loop spans 15 amino acids. The CDR3: CASSELEEGLCEQYF. The DNA for the CDR3 is TGTGCCAGCAGCGAGCTCGAGGAGGGGCTTTGCGAGCAGTACTTC.

This clone was recorded a few times. The rearrangement links TRBV12-5 to TRBJ2-1, with TRBD2 as a possible D gene (6 bases). The length of the CDR3 is 15 residues. Per germline, CDR1 LGHNT and CDR2 FRNRAP. V was cut by 3 bases and J by 6 bases, with 15 bases left in between. The CDR3 region has the DNA TGTGCTAGTGGTTTAGGTGGGAGGCAGGGCAATGAGCAGTTCTTC. Translating it yields CASGLGGRQGNEQFF.

V gene TRBV7-2 combines with J gene TRBJ1-1; perhaps TRBD1 as D (6 bases). Per the germline V gene, CDR1 is SGHTA and CDR2 is FQGNSA. The CDR3 extends over 14 amino acids. The V gene lost 5 bases and the J gene lost 3 bases, with 13 bases spanning the gap. The CDR3 here is CASSPNTGYTEAFF. CDR3 nucleotide sequence: TGTGCCAGCAGCCCTAATACAGGGTACACTGAAGCTTTCTTT.

The J gene is TRBJ2-7, the V gene TRBV25-1; 9 bases map to TRBD1. Trimming cost V 2 bases and J 1 base; bases outside gene matches: 6. The CDR3 runs 16 residues. Looked up from germline, CDR1 is MGHDK and CDR2 is SYGVNS. The CDR3 DNA follows: TGTGCCAGCAGTGAAACCTCCGGGACAGGGTCCTACGAGCAGTACTTC. It codes for CASSETSGTGSYEQYF.

The chain joins TRBV28 to TRBJ2-5; TRBD2 matches 10 bases. This CDR3 is built from 15 residues. Germline CDR1 MDHEN, CDR2 SYDVKM. The V and J ends lost 4 bases and 2 bases, in that order; junction bases with no gene match: 4. The CDR3 DNA is TGTGCCAGCAGTTCTACACTAGCGGGACAAGAGACCCAGTACTTC. Translation gives CASSSTLAGQETQYF. The full variable domain, rest sourced from reference TRBV28 and TRBJ2-5, is DVKVTQSSRYLVKRTGEKVFLECVQDMDHENMFWYRQDPGLGLRLIYFSYDVKMKEKGDIPEGYSVSREKKERFSLILESASTNQTSMYLCASSSTLAGQETQYFGPGTRLLVL.

This chain links TRBV10-3 with TRBJ2-7; TRBD1 aligns across 8 bases. The CDR3 contains 14 residues. Germline trimming cut 6 bases from V and 0 bases from J; bases unmatched to any gene: 4. Germline V CDR1 and CDR2: ENHRY, SYGVKD. As DNA, the CDR3 is TGTGCCATCAGCAGGGACAGGAGCTCCTACGAGCAGTACTTC. Its protein product is CAISRDRSSYEQYF.

The sample holds a few counts of this clone. The V gene is TRBV28, the J gene TRBJ1-1, with 7 bases identical to TRBD1. V dropped 5 bases and J dropped 0; count of bases not matched to a gene: 6. CDR1 and CDR2 from the germline V gene are MDHEN and SYDVKM. The CDR3 contains 15 residues. CDR3 nucleotide sequence: TGTGCCAGCAGTCAACAGGGGCATATGAACACTGAAGCTTTCTTT. Translating it yields CASSQQGHMNTEAFF.

The rearrangement uses TRBV7-2 and TRBJ2-7; 12 nucleotides align to TRBD1. V dropped 5 bases and J dropped 5; count of bases not matched to a gene: 7. Germline CDR1 reads SGHTA; CDR2 reads FQGNSA. This CDR3 has 15 amino acids. CDR3 DNA: TGTGCCAGCAGCCAATCGGGACAGGGGGCCCACGAGCAGTACTTC. This translates into CASSQSGQGAHEQYF.

The CDR3 DNA reads as TGTGCCAGCAGTTATAGGGACAGGCTGAAGGGAAACACCATATATTTT. Its protein is CASSYRDRLKGNTIYF. The chain carries TRBV28 and TRBJ1-3, with TRBD1 matching 8 bases. J lost 4 bases, V lost 4 bases, and 9 bases had no gene match. The CDR3 has 16 amino acids. Looked up from germline, CDR1 is MDHEN and CDR2 is SYDVKM.

The genes are TRBV28 and TRBJ1-1, with D maybe TRBD1 (6 bases). The germline CDR1 and CDR2 sequences are MDHEN and SYDVKM. V was cut by 7 bases and J by 0 bases, with 15 bases left in between. CDR3 size: 15 residues. The CDR3 here is CASTGGAALNTEAFF. CDR3 nucleotides: TGTGCCAGCACGGGGGGGGCTGCTCTGAACACTGAAGCTTTCTTT.

In DNA, the CDR3 is TGCGCCAGCAGCCCGGGCCTTGCGGGTTTGAACCAAGAGACCCAGTACTTC. Translation gives CASSPGLAGLNQETQYF. This chain links TRBV5-1 with TRBJ2-5; D is perhaps TRBD2 (5 bases). The length of the CDR3 is 17 residues. Deletions cut 4 bases from V and 0 bases from J, with 19 bases between. Looked up from germline, CDR1 is SGHRS and CDR2 is YFSETQ.

The rearrangement joins TRBV5-1 to TRBJ2-1; maybe TRBD1 (6 bases). CDR3 length equals 13 residues. V lost 2 bases and J lost 9, with 12 bases in between. In germline, CDR1 is SGHRS, CDR2 YFSETQ. CDR3 residues: CASSFPGQIEQFF. CDR3 nucleotide sequence: TGCGCCAGCAGCTTCCCTGGACAGATTGAGCAGTTCTTC.

The V and J genes are TRBV7-9 and TRBJ2-3; 11 bases are shared with TRBD2. The CDR3 has 18 amino acids. Germline CDR1 and CDR2: SEHNR and FQNEAQ (reference sequence). J was trimmed by 0 bases and V by 1 base; bases with no gene match: 6. CDR3: CASSLDLGLAVSTDTQYF. CDR3 nucleotide sequence: TGTGCCAGCAGCTTAGACCTGGGACTAGCGGTTAGCACAGATACGCAGTATTTT. Together with reference TRBV7-9 and TRBJ2-3, the CDR3 gives the full variable domain: DTGVSQNPRHKITKRGQNVTFRCDPISEHNRLYWYRQTLGQGPEFLTYFQNEAQLEKSRLLSDRFSAERPKGSFSTLEIQRTEQGDSAMYLCASSLDLGLAVSTDTQYFGPGTRLTVL.

V is TRBV7-2 and J is TRBJ2-3; a possible D gene is TRBD1 (5 bases). V was clipped by 0 bases and J by 4 bases, with 11 bases between them. The CDR3 is 15 residues long. Germline-derived CDR1 and CDR2 are SGHTA and FQGNSA. The CDR3 region has the DNA TGTGCCAGCAGCTTAGCGGTAGGGGCTGCAGATACGCAGTATTTT. The encoded protein is CASSLAVGAADTQYF. Using reference TRBV7-2 and TRBJ2-3 for the parts outside the CDR3, the full variable domain is GAGVSQSPSNKVTEKGKDVELRCDPISGHTALYWYRQSLGQGLEFLIYFQGNSAPDKSGLPSDRFSAERTGGSVSTLTIQRTQQEDSAVYLCASSLAVGAADTQYFGPGTRLTVL.

The rearrangement joins TRBV5-1 to TRBJ1-5; 7 bases are a match to TRBD1. Per the germline V gene, CDR1 is SGHRS and CDR2 is YFSETQ. With V trimmed by 4 bases and J by 0 bases, 16 bases remained unmatched. The CDR3 runs 19 residues. The CDR3 nucleotides are TGCGCCAGCAGCGCACCCCGGACAGGTCGACTGTATAGCAATCAGCCCCAGCATTTT. Amino acids: CASSAPRTGRLYSNQPQHF.

J is TRBJ2-1 and V is TRBV10-1; D unresolved. In germline, CDR1 is WNHNN, CDR2 SYGVQD (reference sequence). The V end was cut by 0 bases, the J end by 6 bases, with 9 bases between. The CDR3 has 14 amino acids. The CDR3 DNA follows: TGCGCCAGCAGTGAGTCCCCCTACCGCAATGAGCAGTTCTTC. It is translated as CASSESPYRNEQFF.

V is TRBV5-1 and J is TRBJ1-2, with TRBD1 as a possible D gene (5 bases). This CDR3 region has 14 residues. V dropped 0 bases and J dropped 4 bases, with 10 bases sitting between them. In germline, CDR1 is SGHRS, CDR2 YFSETQ. The CDR3 spells CASSLDSTVYGYTF. DNA of the CDR3: TGCGCCAGCAGCTTGGACTCGACAGTCTATGGCTACACCTTC.

This clone appeared a few times. This chain joins TRBV30 and TRBJ1-1, with D possibly TRBD1 on 5 matching bases. CDR3 size: 11 residues. The germline V and J ends were trimmed by 0 bases and 9 bases, with 8 bases remaining between them. CDR1 GTSNPN and CDR2 SVGIG come from the germline V gene (reference sequence). CDR3: CAWSVRVQAFF. The CDR3 DNA reads as TGTGCCTGGAGTGTCAGGGTTCAAGCTTTCTTT. The full variable domain, its missing parts supplied by reference TRBV30 and TRBJ1-1, is SQTIHQWPATLVQPVGSPLSLECTVEGTSNPNLYWYRQAAGRGLQLLFYSVGIGQISSEVPQNLSASRPQDRQFILSSKKLLLSDSGFYLCAWSVRVQAFFGQGTRLTVV.

For the CDR3, the DNA is TGTGCCAGCAGTGCCGGGACAGGGTTCGAGACCCAGTACTTC. Translating it yields CASSAGTGFETQYF. V and J are TRBV9 and TRBJ2-5, with 9 bases lining up with TRBD1. CDR1 and CDR2 from the germline V gene are SGDLS and YYNGEE. The V gene end was trimmed by 5 bases and the J gene end by 5 bases; junction bases not matched to a gene: 7. The CDR3 loop spans 14 amino acids.

The chain links TRBV29-1 to TRBJ2-3, with a tentative D call TRBD2 (5 bases). The CDR3 length is 13 residues. Trimming stripped 4 bases from V and 6 bases from J, with 14 bases between. Germline loops: CDR1 SQVTM, CDR2 ANQGSEA. CDR3 coding DNA: TGCAGCGTTGCACGGGATTTCGCGGATACGCAGTATTTT. Encoded protein: CSVARDFADTQYF.

The chain links TRBV5-1 to TRBJ1-2; a weak D match, TRBD1 (5 bases). Trimming took off 0 bases at V and 4 bases at J, with 10 bases between the two ends. Germline loops: CDR1 SGHRS, CDR2 YFSETQ. The CDR3 has 14 amino acids. The CDR3 loop is CASSLAAGSYGYTF. CDR3 bases: TGCGCCAGCAGCTTGGCCGCAGGGTCCTATGGCTACACCTTC. Drawing the rest from reference TRBV5-1 and TRBJ1-2, the complete variable domain is KAGVTQTPRYLIKTRGQQVTLSCSPISGHRSVSWYQQTPGQGLQFLFEYFSETQRNKGNFPGRFSGRQFSNSRSEMNVSTLELGDSALYLCASSLAAGSYGYTFGSGTRLTVV.

The V and J genes are TRBV19 and TRBJ1-2; D may be TRBD1 (5 bases). The CDR3 is 13 residues long. The germline gives CDR1 LNHDA, CDR2 SQIVND (reference sequence). V was cut by 4 bases and J by 4 bases, with 10 bases left in between. As DNA, the CDR3 is TGTGCCAGTAGTACTGTCACAGGCTATGGCTACACCTTC. Protein sequence: CASSTVTGYGYTF.

V gene TRBV5-6 combines with J gene TRBJ2-3; D gene uncertain. V gave up 0 bases and J gave up 3 bases, with 5 bases separating them. Germline V gene lookup returns CDR1 SGHDT and CDR2 YYEEEE. The CDR3 sequence is 13 residues long. This CDR3 is CASSLDQTDTQYF. The CDR3 nucleotides are TGTGCCAGCAGCTTGGATCAAACAGATACGCAGTATTTT.